This T cell receptor beta chain was identified during a study of blood T cell repertoires in COVID-19. Study as a whole: Donors in the United States, Italy and Spain gave samples during acute or convalescent COVID-19. Nucleic acid was either cDNA or gDNA, and it came from T cells, B-cell-depleted T cells, or PBMCs.

This CDR3 is 18 amino acids long. Germline CDR1 and CDR2: MNHNY and SVGAGI (reference sequence). With 5 bases clipped from V and 3 bases from J, the junction kept 11 bases outside the gene matches. Data came from immunoSEQ multiplex PCR; TCRdb stores just in-frame clones and leaves some out. The sample gives about 160,000 clones, approximately 80% of which show up once; about 8.3% is in the top ten. Source material: peripheral blood. The TCR sequence derives from a man aged 60 to 69 with acute or convalescent COVID-19. The chain links TRBV6-6 to TRBJ2-6, with 9 bases matching TRBD1. The DNA of the CDR3 is TGTGCCAGCAGTCCCGCCCGGGACAGGGAACATGGGGCCAACGTCCTGACTTTC. Translating it yields CASSPARDREHGANVLTF.